This TCR beta chain came from a study of pediatric ulcerative colitis. Assay: immunoSEQ multiplex PCR; the TCRdb copy retains only in-frame clones and omits some. The sample holds more than 50,000 clones, about 80% seen once. This CDR3 has 15 residues. CDR1 and CDR2 (germline): SGDLS, YYNGEE. Trimming left V 0 bases short and J 5 bases short, with 12 bases between. This chain uses TRBV9 with TRBJ2-1; D gene unclear. The sample comprised blood. This clonotype originated in a boy aged 10-17 years with moderate ulcerative colitis. The CDR3 nucleotides read TGTGCCAGCAGCGTAGGAGCTAGTTCGAACAATGAGCAGTTCTTC. Translation gives CASSVGASSNNEQFF.